These 16 T cell receptor beta chains share one sample of origin, sequenced in a study of blood T cell repertoires in COVID-19. Only in-frame clones appear in the TCRdb table, and some are missing; sequencing was by immunoSEQ multiplex PCR. Here the sample spans 35,000 or so clones, approximately 91% being singletons. Input material: peripheral blood. All receptors come from a human donor in a cohort sampled during active COVID-19.

V and J are TRBV5-4 and TRBJ2-1; 8 positions match TRBD1. In germline, CDR1 is SGHNT, CDR2 YYREEE (reference sequence). The CDR3 totals 16 residues. Trimming removed 4 bases from V and 5 bases from J; junction bases left unmatched: 11. DNA of the CDR3: TGTGCCAGCAGCCCAAGGACAGGGAATTTCCACAATGAGCAGTTCTTC. The encoded protein is CASSPRTGNFHNEQFF. The variable domain in full, with the rest retrieved from reference TRBV5-4 and TRBJ2-1, is ETGVTQSPTHLIKTRGQQVTLRCSSQSGHNTVSWYQQALGQGPQFIFQYYREEENGRGNFPPRFSGLQFPNYSSELNVNALELDDSALYLCASSPRTGNFHNEQFFGPGTRLTVL.

V and J are TRBV5-1 and TRBJ2-7; D uncertain. Trimming cost V 2 bases and J 6 bases, with 9 bases left between them. CDR1 is SGHRS, CDR2 YFSETQ, per germline. The CDR3 runs 12 residues. The CDR3 region is CASSFGEVEQYF. The CDR3 bases are TGCGCCAGCAGCTTTGGCGAGGTCGAGCAGTACTTC. The full variable domain, rest sourced from reference TRBV5-1 and TRBJ2-7, is KAGVTQTPRYLIKTRGQQVTLSCSPISGHRSVSWYQQTPGQGLQFLFEYFSETQRNKGNFPGRFSGRQFSNSRSEMNVSTLELGDSALYLCASSFGEVEQYFGPGTRLTVT.

V gene TRBV7-2 combines with J gene TRBJ2-7; a possible D gene is TRBD2 (6 bases). V gave up 0 bases and J gave up 2 bases, with 8 bases separating them. CDR1 SGHTA and CDR2 FQGNSA come from the germline V gene. The CDR3 length is 14 residues. The CDR3 region is CASSLAGGPYEQYF. CDR3 DNA sequence: TGTGCCAGCAGCTTAGCGGGGGGACCCTACGAGCAGTACTTC.

V gene TRBV10-3 combines with J gene TRBJ2-3; TRBD1 agrees at 7 bases. The CDR3 has 16 residues. The germline CDR1 and CDR2 sequences are ENHRY and SYGVKD. V lost 8 bases to trimming and J lost 0 bases; unmatched junction nucleotides: 11. CDR3 amino acids: CAIGDRSLASTDTQYF. The CDR3 bases are TGTGCCATCGGGGACAGATCACTTGCTAGCACAGATACGCAGTATTTT.

This chain joins TRBV7-2 and TRBJ2-7, with a possible D match to TRBD2 (6 bases). Per the germline V gene, CDR1 is SGHTA and CDR2 is FQGNSA. V lost 7 bases and J 2 bases, leaving 12 bases between the germline ends. CDR3 length equals 13 residues. CDR3 sequence (DNA): TGTGCCAGCACCCCGGGACTTACCTACGAGCAGTACTTC. Translated: CASTPGLTYEQYF.

This sequence joins TRBV5-6 and TRBJ1-5; no clear D gene. V was clipped by 0 bases and J by 6 bases, with 7 bases between them. The CDR3 has 13 residues. CDR1 is SGHDT, CDR2 YYEEEE, per germline. CDR3 region: CASSLGGLQPQHF. CDR3 DNA: TGTGCCAGCAGCTTGGGAGGGCTTCAGCCCCAGCATTTT.

The chain employs TRBV6-2 or TRBV6-3 and TRBJ2-7; D is unclear. The CDR3 covers 13 residues. V was clipped by 2 bases and J by 3 bases, with 8 bases between them. Looked up from germline, CDR1 is MNHEY and CDR2 is SVGEGT. In nucleotides, the CDR3 is TGTGCCAGCAGTTACCCCGGGTTCTACGAGCAGTACTTC. Protein sequence: CASSYPGFYEQYF.

The chain has TRBV6-5 and TRBJ2-7; a weak D match, TRBD1 (5 bases). V was shortened by 4 bases and J by 9 bases, with 13 bases between the two germline ends. Germline CDR1 reads MNHEY; CDR2 reads SVGAGI. This CDR3 has 12 residues. In DNA, the CDR3 is TGTGCCAGCAGTTCTACAGGTTCGTGGCAGTACTTC. Translated: CASSSTGSWQYF.

The V gene is TRBV29-1, the J gene TRBJ2-7; 9 nucleotides line up with TRBD1. Germline V CDR1 and CDR2: SQVTM, ANQGSEA. The CDR3 runs to 11 residues. V lost 7 bases, J lost 7 bases, and 5 bases stayed unmatched. CDR3 sequence (DNA): TGCAGCGGTGGGACAGGGATTGAGCAGTACTTC. Residues: CSGGTGIEQYF.

V gene TRBV3-1 (or the pseudogene TRBV3-2) combines with J gene TRBJ1-2; 7 bases map to TRBD1. The CDR3 covers 14 residues. CDR1 is LGHDT, CDR2 YNNKEL, per germline (reference sequence). Germline trimming cut 4 bases from V and 2 bases from J; bases unmatched to any gene: 4. CDR3 loop: CASSRQGGNYGYTF. The CDR3 region has the DNA TGTGCCAGCAGCCGACAGGGAGGCAACTATGGCTACACCTTC.

The CDR3 protein is CASSGTSGGADEQYF. The CDR3 DNA is TGTGCCAGCAGCGGGACTAGCGGGGGGGCCGACGAGCAGTACTTC. The rearrangement uses TRBV9 and TRBJ2-7, with TRBD2 matching over 15 bases. Germline lookup yields CDR1 SGDLS and CDR2 YYNGEE. Trimming at V came to 3 bases and at J to 5 bases, leaving 3 bases not matched to a gene. The CDR3 has 15 residues. Using reference TRBV9 and TRBJ2-7 for the parts outside the CDR3, the full variable domain is DSGVTQTPKHLITATGQRVTLRCSPRSGDLSVYWYQQSLDQGLQFLIQYYNGEERAKGNILERFSAQQFPDLHSELNLSSLELGDSALYFCASSGTSGGADEQYFGPGTRLTVT.

The J gene is TRBJ1-2, the V gene TRBV7-2, with 11 nucleotides matching TRBD1. Germline V CDR1 and CDR2: SGHTA, FQGNSA. V lost 4 bases and J lost 8; bases outside the gene matches: 6. The CDR3 is made up of 14 amino acids. In nucleotides, the CDR3 is TGTGCCAGCAGCTCCTCCGGGACAGGGGGGGGCTACACCTTC. Its translation: CASSSSGTGGGYTF.

As for this clone: Other DNA sequences from this sample encode an identical CDR3 as well. The rearrangement links TRBV2 to TRBJ1-2; the match to TRBD1 covers 8 bases. Germline V lookup: CDR1 SNHLY, CDR2 FYNNEI. V shed 4 bases and J 8 bases; nucleotides not matched to a gene: 12. The CDR3 sequence is 15 residues long. CDR3: CASSGTGKRVGGYTF. The CDR3 coding sequence is TGTGCCAGCAGTGGGACAGGGAAAAGGGTCGGCGGCTACACCTTC.

This clone came up once. The chain has TRBV28 and TRBJ1-6, with D possibly TRBD1 on 5 matching bases. Trimming left V 6 bases short and J 10 bases short, with 16 bases between. CDR1 is MDHEN, CDR2 SYDVKM, per germline. This CDR3 region has 14 residues. As DNA, the CDR3 is TGTGCCAGCAGGTCCCCTGGTGGGGGGTCACCCCTCCACTTT. Encoded protein: CASRSPGGGSPLHF.

The chain has TRBV29-1 and TRBJ1-6, with D uncertain. Germline V gene lookup returns CDR1 SQVTM and CDR2 ANQGSEA. This CDR3 region has 12 residues. V lost 7 bases to trimming and J lost 10 bases, with 14 bases between them. CDR3 loop: CSARIGGSPLHF. CDR3 nucleotides: TGCAGCGCGCGAATCGGAGGATCACCCCTCCACTTT.

The chain carries TRBV18 and TRBJ2-7; 7 positions match TRBD2. This CDR3 spans 14 amino acids. Germline CDR1 and CDR2: KGHSH and LQKENI. V was clipped by 0 bases and J by 3 bases; unmatched bases: 2. The CDR3 DNA reads as TGTGCCAGCTCACCACCGTCGGGAGGCTACGAGCAGTACTTC. It codes for CASSPPSGGYEQYF.